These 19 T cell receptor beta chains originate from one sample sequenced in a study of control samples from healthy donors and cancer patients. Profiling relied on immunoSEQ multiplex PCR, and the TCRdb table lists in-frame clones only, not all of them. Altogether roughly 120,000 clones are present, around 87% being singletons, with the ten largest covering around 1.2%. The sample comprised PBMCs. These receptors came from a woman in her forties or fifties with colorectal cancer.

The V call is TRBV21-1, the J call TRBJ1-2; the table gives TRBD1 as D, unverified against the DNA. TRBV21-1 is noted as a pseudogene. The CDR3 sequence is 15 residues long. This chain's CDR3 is CASEQVPSANYGYTF. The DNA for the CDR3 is TGTGCCAGCGAACAGGTTCCTTCAGCTAACTATGGCTACACCTTC.

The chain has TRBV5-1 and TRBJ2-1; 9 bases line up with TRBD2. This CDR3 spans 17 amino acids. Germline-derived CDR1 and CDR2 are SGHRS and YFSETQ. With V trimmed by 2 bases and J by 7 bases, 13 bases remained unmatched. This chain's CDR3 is CASSFNSGGGIRNEQFF. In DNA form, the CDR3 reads TGCGCCAGCAGCTTTAATAGCGGGGGAGGGATACGTAATGAGCAGTTCTTC.

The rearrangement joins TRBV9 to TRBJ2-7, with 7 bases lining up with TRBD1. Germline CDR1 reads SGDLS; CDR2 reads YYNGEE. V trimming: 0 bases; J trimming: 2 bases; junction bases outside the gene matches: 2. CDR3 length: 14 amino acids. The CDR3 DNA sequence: TGTGCCAGCAGCGTAGGACAGGGTCCCTACGAGCAGTACTTC. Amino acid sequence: CASSVGQGPYEQYF. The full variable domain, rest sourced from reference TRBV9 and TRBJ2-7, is DSGVTQTPKHLITATGQRVTLRCSPRSGDLSVYWYQQSLDQGLQFLIQYYNGEERAKGNILERFSAQQFPDLHSELNLSSLELGDSALYFCASSVGQGPYEQYFGPGTRLTVT.

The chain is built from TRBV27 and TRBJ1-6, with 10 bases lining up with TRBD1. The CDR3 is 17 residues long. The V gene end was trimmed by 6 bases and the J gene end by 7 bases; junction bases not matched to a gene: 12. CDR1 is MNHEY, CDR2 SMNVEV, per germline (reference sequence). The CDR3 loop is CASSRDRGRSWNSPLHF. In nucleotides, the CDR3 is TGTGCCAGCAGCCGAGACAGGGGGCGGTCTTGGAATTCACCCCTCCACTTT.

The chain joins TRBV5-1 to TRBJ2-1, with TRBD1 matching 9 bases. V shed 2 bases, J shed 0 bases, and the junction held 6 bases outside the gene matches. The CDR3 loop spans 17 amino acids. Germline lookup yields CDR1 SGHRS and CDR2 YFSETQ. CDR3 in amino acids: CASSFMTGGNSYNEQFF. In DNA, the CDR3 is TGCGCCAGCAGCTTTATGACAGGGGGTAACTCCTACAATGAGCAGTTCTTC.

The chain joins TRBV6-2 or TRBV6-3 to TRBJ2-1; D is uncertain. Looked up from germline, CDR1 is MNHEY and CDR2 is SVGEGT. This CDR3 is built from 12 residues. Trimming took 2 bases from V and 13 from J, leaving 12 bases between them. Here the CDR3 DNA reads TGTGCCAGCAGTTACCCGAGCCCTTTTCAGTTCTTC. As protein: CASSYPSPFQFF.

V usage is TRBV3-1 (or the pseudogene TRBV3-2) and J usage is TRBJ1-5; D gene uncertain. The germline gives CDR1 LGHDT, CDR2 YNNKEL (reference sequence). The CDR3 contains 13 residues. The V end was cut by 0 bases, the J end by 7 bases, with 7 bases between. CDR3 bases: TGTGCCAGCAGCCAAGATGGGCTCCAGCCCCAGCATTTT. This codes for CASSQDGLQPQHF.

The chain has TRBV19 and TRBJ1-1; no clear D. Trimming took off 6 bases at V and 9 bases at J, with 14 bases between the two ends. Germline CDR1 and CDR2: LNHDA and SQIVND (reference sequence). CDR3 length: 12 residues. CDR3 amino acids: CASRSTDFKAFF. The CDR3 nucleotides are TGTGCCAGTAGATCGACGGATTTTAAAGCTTTCTTT.

CDR3 DNA sequence: TGTGCCAGCAGCTACCAACAGGGTTTAAGGACTGAAGCTTTCTTT. Protein sequence: CASSYQQGLRTEAFF. The V call is TRBV5-4, the J call TRBJ1-1; perhaps TRBD1 as D (6 bases). Between the trimmed V and J ends, which lost 3 bases and 5 bases, there was a span of 17 bases. Germline CDR1 and CDR2: SGHNT and YYREEE (reference sequence). The CDR3 covers 15 residues.

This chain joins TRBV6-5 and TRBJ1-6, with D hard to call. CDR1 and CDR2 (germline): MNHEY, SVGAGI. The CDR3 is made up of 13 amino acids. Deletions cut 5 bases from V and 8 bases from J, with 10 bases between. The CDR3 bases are TGTGCCAGCAGTCTCCAACGGGATTCACCCCTCCACTTT. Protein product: CASSLQRDSPLHF.

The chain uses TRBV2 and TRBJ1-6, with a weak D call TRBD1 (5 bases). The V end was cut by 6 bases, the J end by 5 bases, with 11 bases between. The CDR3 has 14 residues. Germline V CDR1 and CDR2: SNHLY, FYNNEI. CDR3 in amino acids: CASSGGRNNSPLHF. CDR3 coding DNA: TGTGCCAGCAGCGGGGGACGGAATAATTCACCCCTCCACTTT.

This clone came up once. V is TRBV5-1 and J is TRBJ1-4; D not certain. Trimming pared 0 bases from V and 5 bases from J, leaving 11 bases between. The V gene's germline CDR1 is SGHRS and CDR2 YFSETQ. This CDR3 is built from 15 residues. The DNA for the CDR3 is TGCGCCAGCAGCTTGGGCCCCGTCGGCAATGAAAAACTGTTTTTT. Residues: CASSLGPVGNEKLFF. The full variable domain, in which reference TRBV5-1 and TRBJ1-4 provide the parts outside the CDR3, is KAGVTQTPRYLIKTRGQQVTLSCSPISGHRSVSWYQQTPGQGLQFLFEYFSETQRNKGNFPGRFSGRQFSNSRSEMNVSTLELGDSALYLCASSLGPVGNEKLFFGSGTQLSVL.

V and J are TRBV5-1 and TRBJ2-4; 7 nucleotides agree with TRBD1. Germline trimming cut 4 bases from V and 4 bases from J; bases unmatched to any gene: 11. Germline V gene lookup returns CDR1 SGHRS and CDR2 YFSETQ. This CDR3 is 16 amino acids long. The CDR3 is CASSGTTGLGKNIQYF. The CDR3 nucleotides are TGCGCCAGCAGCGGGACGACAGGGTTGGGGAAAAACATTCAGTACTTC.

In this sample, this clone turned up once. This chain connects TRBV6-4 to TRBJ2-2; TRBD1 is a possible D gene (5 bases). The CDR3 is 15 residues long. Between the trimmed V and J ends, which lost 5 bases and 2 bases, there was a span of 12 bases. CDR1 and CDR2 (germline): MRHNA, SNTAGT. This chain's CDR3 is CASSPLGENTGELFF. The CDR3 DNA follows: TGTGCCAGCAGTCCCCTAGGGGAAAACACCGGGGAGCTGTTTTTT.

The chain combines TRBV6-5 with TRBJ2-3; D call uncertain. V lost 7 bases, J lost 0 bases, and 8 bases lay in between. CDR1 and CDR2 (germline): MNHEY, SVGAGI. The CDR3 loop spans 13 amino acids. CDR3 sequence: CASILGSTDTQYF. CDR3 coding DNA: TGTGCCAGCATCCTGGGTAGCACAGATACGCAGTATTTT.

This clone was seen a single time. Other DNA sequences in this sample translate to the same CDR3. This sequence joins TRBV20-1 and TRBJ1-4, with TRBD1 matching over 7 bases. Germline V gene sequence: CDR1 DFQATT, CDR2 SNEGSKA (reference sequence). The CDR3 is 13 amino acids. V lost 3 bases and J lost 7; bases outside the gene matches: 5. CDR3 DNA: TGCAGTGCTAGTGGAGGGGGCGTTGAAAAACTGTTTTTT. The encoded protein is CSASGGGVEKLFF.

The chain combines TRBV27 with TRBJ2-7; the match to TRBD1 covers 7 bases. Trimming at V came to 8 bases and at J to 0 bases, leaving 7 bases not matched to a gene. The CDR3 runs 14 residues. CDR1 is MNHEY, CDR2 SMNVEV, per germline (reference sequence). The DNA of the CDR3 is TGTGCCAGCCGAAGACAGGGAATCTCCTACGAGCAGTACTTC. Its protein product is CASRRQGISYEQYF.

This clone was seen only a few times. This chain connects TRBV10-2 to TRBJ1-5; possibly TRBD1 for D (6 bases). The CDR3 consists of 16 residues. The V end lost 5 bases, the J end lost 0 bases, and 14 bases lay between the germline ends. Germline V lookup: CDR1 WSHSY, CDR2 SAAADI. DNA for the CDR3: TGCGCCAGCAGTCCCCGGACAGTGTTTAGCAATCAGCCCCAGCATTTT. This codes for CASSPRTVFSNQPQHF.

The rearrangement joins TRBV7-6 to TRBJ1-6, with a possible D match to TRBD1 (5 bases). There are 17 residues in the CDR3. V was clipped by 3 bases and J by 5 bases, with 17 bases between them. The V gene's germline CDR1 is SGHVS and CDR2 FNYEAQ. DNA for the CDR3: TGTGCCAGCAGCTTGAGCGACAGCCTATCTAATAATTCACCCCTCCACTTT. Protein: CASSLSDSLSNNSPLHF. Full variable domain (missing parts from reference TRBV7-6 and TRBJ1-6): GAGVSQSPRYKVTKRGQDVALRCDPISGHVSLYWYRQALGQGPEFLTYFNYEAQQDKSGLPNDRFSAERPEGSISTLTIQRTEQRDSAMYRCASSLSDSLSNNSPLHFGNGTRLTVT.